This T cell receptor (beta chain) was recorded in a study of cytomegalovirus exposure and HLA in healthy donors. Overall study: The early release's HLA-typed donors yielded about 85 million unique TCRs. Study-wide results and limits: In vitro checks showed that a few CMV-associated chains really do target CMV antigens.

As for this clone: Its antigen is not identified.

This PCR relied on a set of 60 Vbeta primers and 13 Jbeta primers. Sequencing used immunoSEQ multiplex PCR; TCRdb keeps in-frame clones, though not all of them. Among around 100,000 clones, approximately 70% were seen once, and the ten largest hold 8.5% to 9.5%. V was shortened by 6 bases and J by 6 bases, with 8 bases between the two germline ends. CDR3 length: 11 amino acids. Germline V lookup: CDR1 SQVTM, CDR2 ANQGSEA. The sequenced sample consisted of PBMCs. The TCR was taken from a man aged 25-45 years in good health and CMV-seropositive. The rearrangement uses TRBV29-1 and TRBJ2-2, with a weak D call TRBD1 (5 bases). The CDR3 DNA reads TGCAGCGTGCAGGGTTCCGGGGAGCTGTTTTTT. It specifies CSVQGSGELFF.